Listed below are T cell receptor beta chains from one sample, sequenced in a study of blood T cells in healthy people across ages. TCRdb analysed the 5' RACE reads with MiXCR anew, one entry per CDR3 protein. The sample includes approximately 780,000 distinct CDR3 sequences, 25% to 30% seen only once; the top ten take about 2.9%. The data also belong to a second study, concerning T cells of mothers and their children.

Specimen: blood. These receptors were taken from a boy aged 5-17 years in good health. The conserved cysteine and the conserved F or W are not part of the CDR3 here. The order of the fields is clone size, V gene, D gene, J gene, CDR3 length, CDR3 protein. The D gene is left open where the match is weak. A row's size may be missing; if present it is once, few, many or a size class.

abundance: .; v_gene: TRBV29-1; d_gene: TRBD1; j_gene: TRBJ2-7; len: 12; CDR3aa: SVEDGDRGYEQY
abundance: .; v_gene: TRBV29-1; d_gene: TRBD2; j_gene: TRBJ2-7; len: 12; CDR3aa: SVEDHGGNYEQY
abundance: .; v_gene: TRBV6-5; d_gene: .; j_gene: TRBJ2-3; len: 12; CDR3aa: ASSYRGFGDTQY
abundance: few; v_gene: TRBV20-1; d_gene: .; j_gene: TRBJ2-7; len: 10; CDR3aa: SASGVNSEQY
abundance: few; v_gene: TRBV12-3/TRBV12-4; d_gene: .; j_gene: TRBJ2-5; len: 12; CDR3aa: ASGTGDWGETQY
abundance: few; v_gene: TRBV5-1; d_gene: TRBD2; j_gene: TRBJ2-3; len: 14; CDR3aa: ASSWTSGNAGDTQY
abundance: few; v_gene: TRBV14; d_gene: .; j_gene: TRBJ1-1; len: 17; CDR3aa: ASSQDIRFRRVGGTEAF
abundance: few; v_gene: TRBV2; d_gene: .; j_gene: TRBJ1-2; len: 12; CDR3aa: ASSADGGLYGYT
abundance: few; v_gene: TRBV29-1; d_gene: .; j_gene: TRBJ2-7; len: 9; CDR3aa: SVSGHHEQY
abundance: once; v_gene: TRBV29-1; d_gene: .; j_gene: TRBJ2-6; len: 12; CDR3aa: SVGVDSGANVLT
abundance: few; v_gene: TRBV7-7; d_gene: TRBD2; j_gene: TRBJ2-1; len: 12; CDR3aa: ASSVSGAYNEQF
abundance: .; v_gene: TRBV4-1; d_gene: .; j_gene: .; len: 11; CDR3aa: ASSQLLSYEQY
abundance: few; v_gene: TRBV3-1; d_gene: TRBD2; j_gene: TRBJ2-5; len: 14; CDR3aa: ASSQGGTSRQETQY
abundance: .; v_gene: TRBV4-1; d_gene: .; j_gene: TRBJ2-4; len: 16; CDR3aa: ASSQGRQAGVANNIQY
abundance: .; v_gene: TRBV10-3; d_gene: .; j_gene: TRBJ2-3; len: 12; CDR3aa: AISRGGGTDTQY
abundance: .; v_gene: TRBV12-3/TRBV12-4; d_gene: .; j_gene: TRBJ1-2; len: 10; CDR3aa: ASTRGAGGYT
abundance: few; v_gene: TRBV14; d_gene: TRBD2; j_gene: TRBJ2-2; len: 13; CDR3aa: ASSQGTSGTGELF
abundance: few; v_gene: TRBV7-2; d_gene: TRBD2; j_gene: TRBJ2-3; len: 14; CDR3aa: ASSLGLAGAADTQY
abundance: .; v_gene: TRBV7-2; d_gene: TRBD2; j_gene: TRBJ2-2; len: 14; CDR3aa: ASSFASGGENGELF
abundance: .; v_gene: TRBV3-1; d_gene: .; j_gene: TRBJ1-1; len: 12; CDR3aa: ASSQGSVDTEAF
abundance: few; v_gene: TRBV3-1; d_gene: .; j_gene: TRBJ2-7; len: 11; CDR3aa: ASSREGGYEQY
abundance: .; v_gene: TRBV28; d_gene: TRBD1; j_gene: TRBJ1-2; len: 13; CDR3aa: ASSLTGGGGYGYT
abundance: many; v_gene: TRBV12-3/TRBV12-4; d_gene: .; j_gene: TRBJ2-7; len: 11; CDR3aa: ASSLGLAVEQY
abundance: few; v_gene: TRBV2; d_gene: .; j_gene: TRBJ2-7; len: 11; CDR3aa: ASSDLRVLEQY
abundance: few; v_gene: TRBV11-2; d_gene: .; j_gene: .; len: 11; CDR3aa: ASSLGKGREQF
abundance: few; v_gene: TRBV4-1; d_gene: TRBD2; j_gene: .; len: 13; CDR3aa: ASSQTGTSFFRQF
abundance: .; v_gene: TRBV20-1; d_gene: TRBD1; j_gene: TRBJ1-3; len: 13; CDR3aa: SASGTGTSGNTIY
abundance: few; v_gene: TRBV7-2; d_gene: .; j_gene: TRBJ2-1; len: 14; CDR3aa: ASRLGGGGLYNEQF
abundance: many; v_gene: TRBV5-1; d_gene: .; j_gene: TRBJ2-4; len: 14; CDR3aa: ASSVDRGTAKNIQY
abundance: many; v_gene: TRBV28; d_gene: TRBD2; j_gene: TRBJ2-5; len: 12; CDR3aa: ASTAGGPGETQY
abundance: few; v_gene: TRBV2; d_gene: .; j_gene: TRBJ1-1; len: 11; CDR3aa: ASRRPTDTEAF
abundance: few; v_gene: TRBV18; d_gene: .; j_gene: TRBJ1-4; len: 13; CDR3aa: ASSPPGDSNEKLF
abundance: .; v_gene: TRBV7-3; d_gene: .; j_gene: TRBJ2-1; len: 11; CDR3aa: ASSPWRGREQF
abundance: many; v_gene: TRBV12-3/TRBV12-4; d_gene: TRBD2; j_gene: TRBJ2-7; len: 14; CDR3aa: ASSLGLAGASYEQY
abundance: .; v_gene: TRBV20-1; d_gene: TRBD1; j_gene: TRBJ2-4; len: 12; CDR3aa: SAGLRDRGNIQY
abundance: few; v_gene: TRBV5-5; d_gene: TRBD2; j_gene: TRBJ2-1; len: 12; CDR3aa: ASSSGGLGNEQF
abundance: .; v_gene: TRBV9; d_gene: .; j_gene: TRBJ2-1; len: 12; CDR3aa: ASSVEQGANEQF
abundance: .; v_gene: TRBV7-3; d_gene: .; j_gene: TRBJ2-5; len: 13; CDR3aa: ASSLNQGIQETQY
abundance: few; v_gene: TRBV12-3/TRBV12-4; d_gene: TRBD1; j_gene: TRBJ1-5; len: 11; CDR3aa: ASSGQGRRPQH
abundance: once; v_gene: TRBV2; d_gene: TRBD2; j_gene: TRBJ2-6; len: 15; CDR3aa: AGIPGLGFSGGNVLT
abundance: .; v_gene: TRBV28; d_gene: .; j_gene: TRBJ2-3; len: 14; CDR3aa: ASSHRGLREADTQY
abundance: .; v_gene: TRBV20-1; d_gene: TRBD2; j_gene: .; len: 11; CDR3aa: SASGTDVYEQY
abundance: few; v_gene: TRBV7-9; d_gene: TRBD2; j_gene: TRBJ2-7; len: 14; CDR3aa: ASSPWGSGDSYEQY
abundance: .; v_gene: TRBV6-2/TRBV6-3; d_gene: TRBD1; j_gene: TRBJ2-7; len: 14; CDR3aa: ASSYWGQVASYEQY
abundance: .; v_gene: TRBV6-1; d_gene: .; j_gene: .; len: 13; CDR3aa: ASSVQGALVYEQY
abundance: .; v_gene: TRBV12-3/TRBV12-4; d_gene: .; j_gene: TRBJ2-7; len: 13; CDR3aa: ASSLEPGQGYEQY
abundance: few; v_gene: TRBV12-3/TRBV12-4; d_gene: .; j_gene: TRBJ1-5; len: 10; CDR3aa: ASSLLGEPQH
abundance: few; v_gene: TRBV12-3/TRBV12-4; d_gene: .; j_gene: .; len: 14; CDR3aa: ASSLAMPGSSYEQY
abundance: .; v_gene: TRBV6-1; d_gene: .; j_gene: .; len: 12; CDR3aa: ASSARRIAYEQY
abundance: .; v_gene: TRBV30; d_gene: TRBD2; j_gene: TRBJ2-3; len: 15; CDR3aa: AWSVSRTSGTFGTQY
abundance: .; v_gene: TRBV5-1; d_gene: .; j_gene: TRBJ2-1; len: 9; CDR3aa: ASRRVDEQF
abundance: few; v_gene: TRBV3-1; d_gene: TRBD1; j_gene: TRBJ1-6; len: 13; CDR3aa: ASSQLTGRDSPLH
abundance: few; v_gene: TRBV20-1; d_gene: TRBD2; j_gene: TRBJ2-5; len: 12; CDR3aa: SARGPGRVETQY
abundance: .; v_gene: TRBV24-1; d_gene: .; j_gene: TRBJ2-7; len: 11; CDR3aa: ATSPGFRREQY
abundance: few; v_gene: TRBV6-8; d_gene: .; j_gene: TRBJ2-7; len: 9; CDR3aa: ASRRDTEQY
abundance: once; v_gene: TRBV10-3; d_gene: .; j_gene: TRBJ1-1; len: 10; CDR3aa: AMGAGNTEAF
abundance: .; v_gene: TRBV29-1; d_gene: TRBD1; j_gene: TRBJ2-7; len: 12; CDR3aa: SVVPRQGYYEQY
abundance: few; v_gene: TRBV21-1; d_gene: .; j_gene: TRBJ2-7; len: 13; CDR3aa: ASSKMRTEPYEQY
abundance: .; v_gene: TRBV5-6; d_gene: .; j_gene: TRBJ2-5; len: 13; CDR3aa: ASSPWVAVQETQY
abundance: .; v_gene: TRBV12-2; d_gene: .; j_gene: TRBJ1-2; len: 11; CDR3aa: ASRWTGGGGYT